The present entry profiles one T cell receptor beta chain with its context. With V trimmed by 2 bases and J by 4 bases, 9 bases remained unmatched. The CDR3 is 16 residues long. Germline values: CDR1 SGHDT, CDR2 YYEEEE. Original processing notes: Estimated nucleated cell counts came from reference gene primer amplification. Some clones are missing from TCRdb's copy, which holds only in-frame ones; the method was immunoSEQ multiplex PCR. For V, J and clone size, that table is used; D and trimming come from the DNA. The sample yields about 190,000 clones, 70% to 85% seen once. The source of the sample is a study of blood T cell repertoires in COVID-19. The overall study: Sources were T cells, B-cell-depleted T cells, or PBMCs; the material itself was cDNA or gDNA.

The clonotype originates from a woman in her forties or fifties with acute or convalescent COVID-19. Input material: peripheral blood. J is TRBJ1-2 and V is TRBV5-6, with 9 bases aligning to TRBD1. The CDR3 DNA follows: TGTGCCAGCAGCTTTGAGCCCGGGACAGGGAGCTATGGCTACACCTTC. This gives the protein CASSFEPGTGSYGYTF.